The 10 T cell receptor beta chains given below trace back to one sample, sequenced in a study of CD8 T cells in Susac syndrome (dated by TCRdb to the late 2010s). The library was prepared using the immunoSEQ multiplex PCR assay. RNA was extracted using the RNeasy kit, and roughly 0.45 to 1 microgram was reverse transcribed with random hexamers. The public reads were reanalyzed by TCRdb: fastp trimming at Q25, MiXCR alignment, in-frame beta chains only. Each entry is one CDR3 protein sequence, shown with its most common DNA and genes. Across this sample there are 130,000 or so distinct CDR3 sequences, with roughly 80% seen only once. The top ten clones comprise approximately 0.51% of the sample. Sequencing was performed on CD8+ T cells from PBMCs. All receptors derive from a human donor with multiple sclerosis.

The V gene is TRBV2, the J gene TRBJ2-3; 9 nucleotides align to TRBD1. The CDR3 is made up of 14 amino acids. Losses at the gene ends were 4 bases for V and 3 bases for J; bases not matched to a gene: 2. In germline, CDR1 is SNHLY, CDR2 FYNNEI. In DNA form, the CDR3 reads TGTGCCAGCAGTGCCGGGACAGGGACAGATACGCAGTATTTT. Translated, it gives CASSAGTGTDTQYF.

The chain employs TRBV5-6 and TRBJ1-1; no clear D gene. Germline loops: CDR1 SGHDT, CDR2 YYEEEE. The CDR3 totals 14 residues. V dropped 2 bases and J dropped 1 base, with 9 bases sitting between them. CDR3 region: CASSFVWENTEAFF. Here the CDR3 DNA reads TGTGCCAGCAGCTTTGTCTGGGAGAACACTGAAGCTTTCTTT.

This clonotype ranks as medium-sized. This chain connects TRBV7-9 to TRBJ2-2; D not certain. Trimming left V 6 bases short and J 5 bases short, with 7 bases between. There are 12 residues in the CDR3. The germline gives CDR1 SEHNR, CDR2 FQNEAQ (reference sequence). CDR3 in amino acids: CASSLGTGELFF. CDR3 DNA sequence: TGTGCCAGCAGTTTGGGGACCGGGGAGCTGTTTTTT.

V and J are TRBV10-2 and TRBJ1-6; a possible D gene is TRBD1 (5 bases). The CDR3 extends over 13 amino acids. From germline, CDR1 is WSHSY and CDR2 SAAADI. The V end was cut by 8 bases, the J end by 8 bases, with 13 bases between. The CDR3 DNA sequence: TGCGCCAGCGGGGGTTATAATTATTCACCCCTCCACTTT. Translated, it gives CASGGYNYSPLHF.

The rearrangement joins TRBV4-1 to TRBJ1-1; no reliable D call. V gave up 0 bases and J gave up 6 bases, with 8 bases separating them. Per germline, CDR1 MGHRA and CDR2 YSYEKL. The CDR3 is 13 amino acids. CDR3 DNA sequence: TGCGCCAGCAGCCAAGATCCAGCGCCTGAAGCTTTCTTT. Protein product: CASSQDPAPEAFF.

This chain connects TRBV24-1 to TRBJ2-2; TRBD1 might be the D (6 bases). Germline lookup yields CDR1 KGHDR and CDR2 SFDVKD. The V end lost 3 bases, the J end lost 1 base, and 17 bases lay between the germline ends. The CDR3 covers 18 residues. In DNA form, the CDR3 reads TGTGCCACCAGTGATCGGCCAGGGGTCCCGAAGAACACCGGGGAGCTGTTTTTT. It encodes CATSDRPGVPKNTGELFF.

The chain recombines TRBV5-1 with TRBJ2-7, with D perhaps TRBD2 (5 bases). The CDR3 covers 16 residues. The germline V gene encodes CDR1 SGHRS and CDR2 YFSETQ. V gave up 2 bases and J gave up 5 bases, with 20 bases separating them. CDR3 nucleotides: TGCGCCAGCAGCTTCAGTCGAGGAGGTCCCTTCGACGAGCAGTACTTC. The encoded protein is CASSFSRGGPFDEQYF.

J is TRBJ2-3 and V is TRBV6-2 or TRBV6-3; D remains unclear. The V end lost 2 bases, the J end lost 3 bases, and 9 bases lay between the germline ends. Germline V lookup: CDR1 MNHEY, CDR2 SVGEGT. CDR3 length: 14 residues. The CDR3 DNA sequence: TGTGCCAGCAGTTACGTAAAATGGACAGATACGCAGTATTTT. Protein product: CASSYVKWTDTQYF.

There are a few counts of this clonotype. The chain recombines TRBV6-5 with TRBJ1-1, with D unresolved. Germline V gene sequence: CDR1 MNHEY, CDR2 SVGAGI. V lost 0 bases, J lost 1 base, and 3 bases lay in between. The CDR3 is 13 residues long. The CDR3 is CASSYSENTEAFF. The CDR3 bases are TGTGCCAGCAGTTACTCGGAGAACACTGAAGCTTTCTTT.

The chain's CDR3 is CASSPLGPQPQHF. Here the CDR3 DNA reads TGTGCCAGCAGTCCCTTGGGACCTCAGCCCCAGCATTTT. This chain links TRBV28 with TRBJ1-5; tentatively, D is TRBD1 (5 bases). The V gene lost 5 bases and the J gene lost 6 bases, with 11 bases spanning the gap. CDR1 is MDHEN, CDR2 SYDVKM, per germline. The CDR3 totals 13 residues.